Below, one TCR beta chain is given with its context. This record belongs to a study of blood T cell repertoires in COVID-19. For the study at large: Sites in the United States, Italy and Spain provided acute and convalescent COVID-19 samples.

After removal of 0 bases from V and 0 bases from J, the junction contained 5 bases not matched to a gene. Germline CDR1 SGHNT, CDR2 YYREEE (reference sequence). This CDR3 spans 16 amino acids. Method: immunoSEQ multiplex PCR; TCRdb's copy keeps in-frame clones and lacks some. This sample has some 160,000 clones; just under 85% occur once, and the top ten carry about 8.1%. The V gene is TRBV5-4, the J gene TRBJ1-1; TRBD1 agrees at 7 bases. Sample: peripheral blood. This TCR was sampled from a woman of 80 years or more with COVID-19, enrolled during active disease. The CDR3 DNA reads TGTGCCAGCAGCTTGGCCAGGGGGAATGTGAACACTGAAGCTTTCTTT. Encoded protein: CASSLARGNVNTEAFF.